A single sample gave rise to the 11 T cell receptor beta chains below, sequenced in a study of blood T cells in healthy people across ages. It was with a sample-barcoded 5' primer and a J-beta primer mix that a second PCR of about 6 to 11 cycles was run. MiXCR was run by TCRdb on the 5' RACE reads, yielding one entry per CDR3 protein. The sample carries hundreds of thousands of distinct CDR3 sequences, over 40% recorded once. Source material: blood. The receptors here all came from a woman of 80 years or more in good health.

The chain has TRBV4-2 and TRBJ2-5; D gene unclear. CDR1 LGHNA and CDR2 YNFKEQ come from the germline V gene. This CDR3 is built from 13 residues. Between the trimmed V and J ends, which lost 1 base and 3 bases, there was a span of 6 bases. CDR3 in DNA: TGTGCCAGCAGCCAAGGGTCAGAAGAGACCCAGTACTTC. Translation: CASSQGSEETQYF.

This clonotype was observed once. The genes are TRBV21-1 and TRBJ2-2; the D call in the table, TRBD2, was not verified against the DNA. TRBV21-1 is a pseudogene segment. There are 15 residues in the CDR3. The CDR3 is CASSRGDLNTGELFF. CDR3 in DNA: TGTGCCAGCAGCCGGGGGGACTTGAACACCGGGGAGCTGTTTTTT.

V and J are TRBV10-3 and TRBJ2-3; possible D gene TRBD2, 6 bases. The germline CDR1 and CDR2 sequences are ENHRY and SYGVKD. The CDR3 runs to 15 residues. The ends were cut back, 7 bases at V and 4 bases at J, with 18 bases in the middle. The CDR3 protein is CAIKVGRGESDTQYF. CDR3 nucleotides: TGTGCCATCAAGGTCGGGCGGGGTGAATCAGATACGCAGTATTTT.

The chain combines TRBV7-9 with TRBJ2-1, with a possible D match to TRBD2 (5 bases). V was trimmed by 5 bases and J by 7 bases, leaving 12 bases between them. Germline V gene data show CDR1 as SEHNR and CDR2 as FQNEAQ (reference sequence). This CDR3 is 13 amino acids long. CDR3 amino acids: CASSPVKRNEQFF. The CDR3 DNA is TGTGCCAGCAGCCCAGTCAAGCGGAATGAGCAGTTCTTC.

CDR3 nucleotides: TGTGCCACCAGCAGAGATCCAGGGGACCGAACGTATGGCTACACCTTC. This gives the protein CATSRDPGDRTYGYTF. The chain links TRBV15 to TRBJ1-2, with D possibly matching TRBD1 (6 bases). V was cut by 0 bases and J by 5 bases, with 16 bases left in between. Germline CDR1 and CDR2: LNHNV and YYDKDF (reference sequence). The CDR3 extends over 16 amino acids.

The V and J genes are TRBV6-1 and TRBJ2-6, with TRBD2 as a possible D gene (6 bases). Germline-derived CDR1 and CDR2 are MNHNS and SASEGT. Deletions cut 7 bases from V and 2 bases from J, with 9 bases between. The CDR3 runs 14 residues. CDR3 bases: TGTGCCAGCACCGTAGCGGCTGGGGCCAACGTCCTGACTTTC. It yields the protein CASTVAAGANVLTF.

The J gene is TRBJ2-7, the V gene TRBV28, with no clear D. V lost 3 bases, J lost 7 bases, and 16 bases lay in between. Germline lookup yields CDR1 MDHEN and CDR2 SYDVKM. This CDR3 has 14 residues. The CDR3: CASSFSLSSGEQYF. The CDR3 region has the DNA TGTGCCAGCAGTTTTTCTCTATCTTCGGGTGAGCAGTACTTC.

This clonotype was recorded once. The junction does not match germline at one end; this may be a read error. DNA for the CDR3: TGTGTCAGCAGCCAAGCGGGGGGGCTGTACGAGCAGTACTTC. It translates to CVSSQAGGLYEQYF. V is TRBV3-1 and J is TRBJ2-7; 10 nucleotides line up with TRBD2. In germline, CDR1 is LGHDT, CDR2 YNNKEL (reference sequence). This CDR3 is built from 14 residues.

The table lists this clonotype with many counts. The chain links TRBV28 to TRBJ2-7, with D tentatively TRBD1 (6 bases). The CDR3 length is 9 residues. The V and J ends lost 8 bases and 9 bases respectively, with 8 bases between them. Germline lookup yields CDR1 MDHEN and CDR2 SYDVKM. In DNA form, the CDR3 reads TGTGCCAGCGGGGGCGGGCAGTACTTC. Its translation is CASGGGQYF.

This clonotype has a count of ten or more. The CDR3, as DNA: TGCAGTGTCCGGCAGGCCACCTACAATGAGCAGTTCTTC. Amino acid sequence: CSVRQATYNEQFF. This chain uses TRBV20-1 with TRBJ2-1; D is undetermined. V was trimmed by 7 bases and J by 2 bases, leaving 12 bases between them. Germline CDR1 reads DFQATT; CDR2 reads SNEGSKA (reference sequence). This CDR3 comprises 13 residues.

This clonotype was seen just once. This may come from a read error, since a much larger clone is one base off. The genes are TRBV20-1 and TRBJ2-1; D is possibly TRBD1 or TRBD2 (5 bases each). Germline V CDR1 and CDR2: DFQATT, SNEGSKA (reference sequence). The CDR3 is 13 amino acids. For the CDR3, the DNA is TGCGGGGGACGGCCGAGCTCCTACAATGAGCAGTTCTTC. Protein sequence: CGGRPSSYNEQFF.